This entry is about one T cell receptor beta chain. Noted time point: patch test 3, about 24 weeks after DPC sensitization. Treatment described: therapeutic diphenylcyclopropenone sensitization with weekly scalp DPC. At patch-test visits, sampling came before the patch test. The sample is drawn from a study of human T cells and chemical hapten exposure. Study overall: Variation in per-sample TCR yields came mainly from small pooled library volume differences.

The CDR3 is 14 residues long. Germline V gene sequence: CDR1 SGHAT, CDR2 FQNNGV. With 4 bases removed from V and 3 bases from J, the gap between germline ends came to 10 bases. Unique molecular identifiers were attached to individual cDNA molecules within the library. Under the authors' procedure: Ranging from roughly 20,000 to 750,000, TCR counts per sample had a median value of 95,638. Via MiXCR, TCRdb re-called the RACE reads, giving one row per CDR3 protein. The V and J calls and clone size are TCRdb's, not the authors'. The data hold 90,000 to 140,000 distinct CDR3 sequences, with less than 40% observed a single time.

The receptor was isolated from a man aged 35 to 55 with alopecia areata. Some clones in this sample may be carry-over from other donors' samples. The sample consisted of whole blood, taken in connection with sensitization to the hapten diphenylcyclopropenone (DPC). V usage is TRBV11-2 and J usage is TRBJ1-5; D possibly corresponds to TRBD1 (5 bases). In nucleotides, the CDR3 is TGTGCCAGCAGCTCCCAGGGTATCAATCAGCCCCAGCATTTT. Translating gives CASSSQGINQPQHF.